A single sample is the source of the 26 T cell receptor beta chains below, sequenced in a study of cytomegalovirus exposure and HLA in healthy donors. PCR employed 60 Vbeta and 13 Jbeta primers. Here immunoSEQ multiplex PCR was the method, and the copy in TCRdb shows in-frame clones only, minus some. This sample's table has more than 95,000 clones. The sequenced sample was PBMCs. The source is a man between 18 and 35 years old in good health and CMV-seronegative.

The genes are TRBV4-2 and TRBJ2-2; 7 nucleotides align to TRBD2. This CDR3 is 15 amino acids long. After removal of 3 bases from V and 7 bases from J, the junction contained 8 bases not matched to a gene. CDR1 LGHNA and CDR2 YNFKEQ come from the germline V gene. This chain's CDR3 is CASSQAGLGIGELFF. Here the CDR3 DNA reads TGTGCCAGCAGCCAGGCCGGACTAGGGATCGGGGAGCTGTTTTTT.

This chain uses TRBV6-1 with TRBJ1-2; 9 nucleotides align to TRBD1. There are 14 residues in the CDR3. J was trimmed by 5 bases and V by 0 bases; bases with no gene match: 1. The germline gives CDR1 MNHNS, CDR2 SASEGT. The CDR3 protein is CASSEAGQGYGYTF. The CDR3 nucleotides are TGTGCCAGCAGTGAAGCGGGACAGGGTTATGGCTACACCTTC.

The chain combines TRBV19 with TRBJ2-1, with TRBD2 identical over 7 bases. CDR1 is LNHDA and CDR2 is SQIVND in the germline V gene (reference sequence). This CDR3 comprises 13 residues. V was pared by 7 bases and J by 5 bases, with 5 bases of the junction left unmatched. CDR3 loop: CASTGGVDNEQFF. Written as DNA, the CDR3 is TGTGCCAGTACGGGGGGAGTCGACAATGAGCAGTTCTTC.

The chain recombines TRBV6-5 with TRBJ2-1, with 9 bases aligning to TRBD2. CDR1 and CDR2 from the germline V gene are MNHEY and SVGAGI. This CDR3 is 16 amino acids long. J gave up 3 bases and V 4 bases, and 7 bases lay outside the gene matches. The CDR3 DNA follows: TGTGCCAGCAGTTCTAAGCGGGGGGCCGTCTACAATGAGCAGTTCTTC. Encoded protein: CASSSKRGAVYNEQFF.

The chain carries TRBV9 and TRBJ2-2; 7 nucleotides match TRBD2. CDR1 and CDR2 (germline): SGDLS, YYNGEE. The CDR3 runs to 16 residues. Trimming took 0 bases from V and 2 from J; bases not matched to a gene: 4. Written as DNA, the CDR3 is TGTGCCAGCAGCGTAGGTGGCGGGGGTAACACCGGGGAGCTGTTTTTT. The encoded protein is CASSVGGGGNTGELFF. Based on the CDR3 plus reference TRBV9 and TRBJ2-2, the full variable domain is DSGVTQTPKHLITATGQRVTLRCSPRSGDLSVYWYQQSLDQGLQFLIQYYNGEERAKGNILERFSAQQFPDLHSELNLSSLELGDSALYFCASSVGGGGNTGELFFGEGSRLTVL.

V is TRBV4-1 and J is TRBJ2-3; the D is unclear. Germline CDR1 reads MGHRA; CDR2 reads YSYEKL. V was shortened by 4 bases and J by 0 bases, with 8 bases between the two germline ends. This CDR3 has 14 residues. In DNA form, the CDR3 reads TGCGCCAGCAGCCCTAAGATGAGCACAGATACGCAGTATTTT. This codes for CASSPKMSTDTQYF.

The chain recombines TRBV5-6 with TRBJ2-1, with TRBD2 matching over 11 bases. The trim removed 0 bases at V and 4 bases at J, leaving 3 bases unmatched. CDR3 size: 16 residues. Germline lookup yields CDR1 SGHDT and CDR2 YYEEEE. CDR3 sequence reads: CASSLATSGGYNEQFF. CDR3 DNA: TGTGCCAGCAGCTTGGCCACTAGCGGGGGTTACAATGAGCAGTTCTTC. Variable domain in full (rest from reference TRBV5-6 and TRBJ2-1): DAGVTQSPTHLIKTRGQQVTLRCSPKSGHDTVSWYQQALGQGPQFIFQYYEEEERQRGNFPDRFSGHQFPNYSSELNVNALLLGDSALYLCASSLATSGGYNEQFFGPGTRLTVL.

The chain couples TRBV27 to TRBJ2-7; 14 bases line up with TRBD2. CDR1 MNHEY and CDR2 SMNVEV come from the germline V gene (reference sequence). The CDR3 has 16 residues. V was clipped by 6 bases and J by 4 bases; unmatched bases: 8. The CDR3 sequence: CASRRTGLAGVYEQYF. CDR3 DNA sequence: TGTGCCAGCAGGCGGACGGGACTAGCGGGGGTGTACGAGCAGTACTTC.

The genes are TRBV9 and TRBJ2-3, with TRBD2 as a possible D gene (7 bases). V was clipped by 4 bases and J by 6 bases, with 21 bases between them. The CDR3 is 16 amino acids. Looked up from germline, CDR1 is SGDLS and CDR2 is YYNGEE. The CDR3 bases are TGTGCCAGCAGCCTAGAGGGACTACAGGGCCGGGATACGCAGTATTTT. Translation: CASSLEGLQGRDTQYF.

This CDR3 reads CASSPGQSYEQYF. The CDR3 DNA reads TGTGCCAGCAGCCCGGGACAGAGCTACGAGCAGTACTTC. This rearrangement joins TRBV5-6 to TRBJ2-7; TRBD1 matches at 7 bases. The germline V gene has CDR1 SGHDT and CDR2 YYEEEE. There are 13 residues in the CDR3. The V gene end was trimmed by 4 bases and the J gene end by 3 bases; junction bases not matched to a gene: 4.

This sequence joins TRBV6-1 and TRBJ1-1; D not resolved. The CDR3 runs to 12 residues. CDR1 and CDR2 from the germline V gene are MNHNS and SASEGT. Trimming took off 4 bases at V and 1 base at J, with 4 bases between the two ends. CDR3 sequence reads: CASSVWNTEAFF. The CDR3 DNA is TGTGCCAGCAGTGTCTGGAACACTGAAGCTTTCTTT.

The chain carries TRBV9 and TRBJ2-7; 7 bases align to TRBD1. Per the germline V gene, CDR1 is SGDLS and CDR2 is YYNGEE. The J segment lost 6 bases and the V segment lost 0 bases, leaving 6 bases of the junction unmatched. This CDR3 is 14 amino acids long. CDR3 in DNA: TGTGCCAGCAGCGTAGGCAGGGGGTCAGCCGAGCAGTACTTC. Its protein is CASSVGRGSAEQYF. Supplemented by reference TRBV9 and TRBJ2-7, the full variable domain reads DSGVTQTPKHLITATGQRVTLRCSPRSGDLSVYWYQQSLDQGLQFLIQYYNGEERAKGNILERFSAQQFPDLHSELNLSSLELGDSALYFCASSVGRGSAEQYFGPGTRLTVT.

V usage is TRBV11-1 and J usage is TRBJ2-3, with TRBD2 matching 8 bases. Germline assignment: CDR1 SGHAT and CDR2 FQDESV (reference sequence). This CDR3 comprises 17 residues. With 2 bases clipped from V and 0 bases from J, the junction kept 7 bases outside the gene matches. CDR3 sequence reads: CASSLIGGASSTDTQYF. The CDR3 nucleotides read TGTGCCAGCAGCTTAATCGGGGGGGCCTCTAGCACAGATACGCAGTATTTT.

A remark on this clone: This sample also contains other DNA sequences that code for the same CDR3. This chain joins TRBV6-1 and TRBJ2-3; TRBD2 matches 11 bases. The CDR3 spans 15 residues. The germline gives CDR1 MNHNS, CDR2 SASEGT. V trimming: 2 bases; J trimming: 4 bases; junction bases outside the gene matches: 2. The CDR3: CASSELAGGPDTQYF. The CDR3 DNA reads as TGTGCCAGCAGTGAATTAGCGGGAGGGCCAGATACGCAGTATTTT.

The CDR3 DNA follows: TGCAGTGCTAGGACAGGGTGGGAGCAGTACTTC. Translating gives CSARTGWEQYF. V gene TRBV20-1 combines with J gene TRBJ2-7, with 7 bases aligning to TRBD1. CDR1 and CDR2 from the germline V gene are DFQATT and SNEGSKA (reference sequence). This CDR3 has 11 amino acids. Germline trimming cut 3 bases from V and 7 bases from J; bases unmatched to any gene: 3.

V and J are TRBV5-4 and TRBJ2-1, with D possibly TRBD1 on 5 matching bases. Germline CDR1 and CDR2: SGHNT and YYREEE (reference sequence). V lost 4 bases and J 0 bases, leaving 14 bases between the germline ends. The CDR3 runs to 16 residues. The CDR3 DNA is TGTGCCAGCAGCCCGGAGACAGCTCGCTCCTACAATGAGCAGTTCTTC. It encodes CASSPETARSYNEQFF.

The chain couples TRBV19 to TRBJ2-7; a possible D gene is TRBD1 (6 bases). Germline CDR1 LNHDA, CDR2 SQIVND (reference sequence). The CDR3 totals 15 residues. Trimming cost V 6 bases and J 3 bases, with 18 bases left between them. The CDR3 DNA is TGTGCCAGTAGCCAACAGGGTTTCTTCCACTACGAGCAGTACTTC. It encodes CASSQQGFFHYEQYF.

The chain uses TRBV5-1 and TRBJ2-7, with 7 positions matching TRBD1. Per the germline V gene, CDR1 is SGHRS and CDR2 is YFSETQ. V gave up 4 bases and J gave up 3 bases; unmatched junction bases: 16. This CDR3 has 17 residues. CDR3 amino acids: CASSVSAGTGQNYEQYF. CDR3 DNA: TGCGCCAGCAGCGTTTCAGCAGGAACGGGACAGAACTACGAGCAGTACTTC.

The genes are TRBV9 and TRBJ2-3, with unresolved D. Looked up from germline, CDR1 is SGDLS and CDR2 is YYNGEE. This CDR3 is 13 amino acids long. Trimming left V 6 bases short and J 3 bases short, with 11 bases between. In nucleotides, the CDR3 is TGTGCCAGCAACCGCCAAGCGACAGATACGCAGTATTTT. Its protein is CASNRQATDTQYF.

The CDR3 bases are TGCGCCAGCAGCTTGGGCAGCTCTGGAAACACCATATATTTT. Translated, it gives CASSLGSSGNTIYF. The J gene is TRBJ1-3, the V gene TRBV5-1; D gene unclear. Germline V gene data show CDR1 as SGHRS and CDR2 as YFSETQ. This CDR3 comprises 14 residues. Trimming stripped 0 bases from V and 0 bases from J, with 4 bases between.

V usage is TRBV19 and J usage is TRBJ1-2; 9 bases agree with TRBD1. CDR1 LNHDA and CDR2 SQIVND come from the germline V gene (reference sequence). Trimming at V came to 8 bases and at J to 4 bases, leaving 8 bases not matched to a gene. The CDR3 totals 14 residues. CDR3 amino acids: CASCPDRGSYGYTF. Here the CDR3 DNA reads TGTGCCAGTTGCCCTGACAGGGGGAGCTATGGCTACACCTTC.

The genes are TRBV15 and TRBJ1-1, with 8 bases identical to TRBD1. Germline values: CDR1 LNHNV, CDR2 YYDKDF (reference sequence). The V segment lost 7 bases and the J segment 6 bases; nucleotides outside the gene matches: 10. CDR3 length: 14 residues. The CDR3 DNA follows: TGTGCCACCAACACAGGGGGTGGAACTGCTGAAGCTTTCTTT. This codes for CATNTGGGTAEAFF.

This sequence joins TRBV5-6 and TRBJ1-1; the D gene is possibly TRBD1 (5 bases). Trimming shortened V by 2 bases and J by 5 bases, and 25 bases separated the two germline ends. CDR3 length: 18 amino acids. The germline V gene has CDR1 SGHDT and CDR2 YYEEEE. CDR3 DNA sequence: TGTGCCAGCAGCTTTCATCGTGGACGGGGGGTCGGCTTAACTGAAGCTTTCTTT. Its protein is CASSFHRGRGVGLTEAFF.

The rearrangement links TRBV2 to TRBJ2-7; D unclear. Germline CDR1 and CDR2: SNHLY and FYNNEI. Trimming took off 5 bases at V and 0 bases at J, with 8 bases between the two ends. The CDR3 runs 13 residues. DNA for the CDR3: TGTGCCAGCAGTTTAGACACCTCCTACGAGCAGTACTTC. This encodes CASSLDTSYEQYF.

In nucleotides, the CDR3 is TGCGCCAGCAGCTTGGTAGCGGGACCCACCGAAGCTTTCTTT. Its protein is CASSLVAGPTEAFF. The V and J genes are TRBV5-1 and TRBJ1-1; the D gene is possibly TRBD1 (5 bases). With 0 bases removed from V and 8 bases from J, the gap between germline ends came to 14 bases. This CDR3 has 14 amino acids. The germline gives CDR1 SGHRS, CDR2 YFSETQ.

The chain links TRBV5-1 to TRBJ1-5; D gene unclear. Germline V lookup: CDR1 SGHRS, CDR2 YFSETQ. V dropped 2 bases and J dropped 5 bases, with 14 bases sitting between them. CDR3 length: 15 amino acids. In nucleotides, the CDR3 is TGCGCCAGCAGCTTTTTCTTAGGGAGGGATCAGCCCCAGCATTTT. Translation gives CASSFFLGRDQPQHF.